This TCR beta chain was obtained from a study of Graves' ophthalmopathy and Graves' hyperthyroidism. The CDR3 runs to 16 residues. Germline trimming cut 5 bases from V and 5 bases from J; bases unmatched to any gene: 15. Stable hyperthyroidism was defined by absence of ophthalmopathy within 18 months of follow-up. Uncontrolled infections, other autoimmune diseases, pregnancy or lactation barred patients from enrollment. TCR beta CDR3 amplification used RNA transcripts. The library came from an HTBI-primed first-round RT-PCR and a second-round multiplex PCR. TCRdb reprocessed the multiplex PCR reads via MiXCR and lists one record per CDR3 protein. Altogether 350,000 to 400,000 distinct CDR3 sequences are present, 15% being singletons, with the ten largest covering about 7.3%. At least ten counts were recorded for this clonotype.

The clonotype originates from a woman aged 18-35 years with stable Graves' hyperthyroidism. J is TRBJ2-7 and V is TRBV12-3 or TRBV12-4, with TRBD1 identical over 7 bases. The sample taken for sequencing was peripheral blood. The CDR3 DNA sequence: TGTGCCAGCAGTCCCAACCCCTTCGACAGGGTCAACGAGCAGTACTTC. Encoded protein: CASSPNPFDRVNEQYF.